Listed below are T cell receptor beta chains from one sample, sequenced in a study of blood T cell repertoires in COVID-19. TCRdb keeps only in-frame clones here, not all; method: immunoSEQ multiplex PCR. The sample shows tens of thousands of clones, approximately 86% of them seen only once. Sequencing used peripheral blood. These receptors were collected from a woman at least 80 years old with acute or convalescent COVID-19. Each CDR3 is given with its conserved first and last residue. D genes are given only for firm matches. Clone size is not always given. Where it is, it says once, few, many or a class for expanded clones.

>TRBJ1-4|TRBV2|TRBD1|NA
CASRMTGSNEKLFF
TGTGCCAGCAGGATGACAGGGTCTAATGAAAAACTGTTTTTT
>TRBJ2-7|TRBV10-3|NA|NA
CAIRQDLYEQYF
TGTGCCATAAGACAGGATCTCTACGAGCAGTACTTC
>TRBJ1-2|TRBV19|NA|NA
CASSITPPVGYTF
TGTGCCAGTAGTATAACGCCCCCAGTTGGCTACACCTTC
>TRBJ2-7|TRBV12-5|NA|few
CASCREDGRGYEQYF
TGTGCTAGTTGTCGCGAGGACGGTCGGGGGTACGAGCAGTACTTC
>TRBJ1-1|TRBV5-4|NA|NA
CASSPGRRNTEAFF
TGTGCCAGCAGCCCTGGGAGGCGGAACACTGAAGCTTTCTTT
>TRBJ2-2|TRBV28|TRBD2|NA
CASSSGGNTGELFF
TGTGCCAGCAGCAGCGGGGGGAACACCGGGGAGCTGTTTTTT
>TRBJ2-7|TRBV11-3|NA|many
CASRDSSYEQYF
TGTGCCAGCAGGGACAGCTCCTACGAGCAGTACTTC
>TRBJ1-1|TRBV18|NA|NA
CASSPISGIDTEAFF
TGTGCCAGCTCACCCATCTCGGGTATCGACACTGAAGCTTTCTTT
>TRBJ1-1|TRBV7-2|NA|NA
CASSRRGAEAFF
TGTGCCAGCAGCCGCAGGGGAGCGGAGGCTTTCTTT
>TRBJ2-7|TRBV11-3|NA|once
CASSPGSGQDSYEQYF
TGTGCCAGCAGCCCCGGGAGTGGACAGGATTCCTACGAGCAGTACTTC
>TRBJ2-5|TRBV6-5|NA|NA
CASSYSWGPSRETQYF
TGTGCCAGCAGTTACTCGTGGGGCCCTTCCCGAGAGACCCAGTACTTC